The clone carrying this T cell receptor (beta chain) came up many times. Antigen unknown. On the day of bone marrow donation, the related graft donor provided peripheral blood. V was pared by 6 bases and J by 8 bases, with 9 bases of the junction left unmatched. CDR1 and CDR2 from the germline V gene are MNHEY and SMNVEV (reference sequence). The CDR3 is 13 amino acids. The data are from a study of T cells after posttransplantation cyclophosphamide. Study-level findings and limits: Skin or GI-infiltrating T cells shared few TRB sequences with blood. Donor-recipient repertoire similarity was low at 1-2 months, rising over year one.

Only in-frame clones appear in the TCRdb table, and some are missing; sequencing was by immunoSEQ multiplex PCR. Singletons are absent from the sample, which has tens of thousands of clones. The sequenced material came from PBMCs. This clonotype originated in a man aged 50-60 years in good health, CMV-negative, and a related stem cell transplant donor. The chain has TRBV27 and TRBJ1-2; 7 bases line up with TRBD1. CDR3 sequence reads: CASRLTGARGYTF. As DNA, the CDR3 is TGTGCCAGCAGGCTTACAGGGGCGCGAGGCTACACCTTC.